Below are 9 T cell receptor beta chains sequenced from a single sample in a study of identical twins. TCRdb re-called the 5' RACE reads with MiXCR, one entry per CDR3 protein. The sample has a few hundred thousand distinct CDR3 sequences; around 8.8% are singletons. This sample was also put to use in a study of yellow fever vaccine responses in identical twins.

The source material was memory (CD45RO+) T cells sorted from blood. Receptors originate from a woman aged 18-30 years in good health.

The chain links TRBV20-1 to TRBJ2-5; weak D call: TRBD1 (6 bases). The V gene lost 3 bases and the J gene lost 0 bases, with 11 bases spanning the gap. The V gene's germline CDR1 is DFQATT and CDR2 SNEGSKA (reference sequence). The CDR3 length is 14 residues. The CDR3 nucleotides read TGCAGTGCTAGGGCACAGGGCTACCAAGAGACCCAGTACTTC. Its translation is CSARAQGYQETQYF.

At least ten counts were recorded for this clonotype. This chain joins TRBV5-1 and TRBJ1-1; D may be TRBD1 (5 bases). Germline V lookup: CDR1 SGHRS, CDR2 YFSETQ. The CDR3 covers 13 residues. Trimming shortened V by 2 bases and J by 3 bases, and 8 bases separated the two germline ends. The CDR3 region is CASSFTGDTEAFF. The DNA of the CDR3 is TGCGCCAGCAGCTTTACAGGAGACACTGAAGCTTTCTTT. Variable domain in full (rest from reference TRBV5-1 and TRBJ1-1): KAGVTQTPRYLIKTRGQQVTLSCSPISGHRSVSWYQQTPGQGLQFLFEYFSETQRNKGNFPGRFSGRQFSNSRSEMNVSTLELGDSALYLCASSFTGDTEAFFGQGTRLTVV.

This clonotype came up a few times. This chain uses TRBV5-1 with TRBJ2-3; 8 bases match TRBD1. Germline loops: CDR1 SGHRS, CDR2 YFSETQ. The V and J ends lost 3 bases and 0 bases, in that order; junction bases with no gene match: 6. The CDR3 loop spans 16 amino acids. CDR3 in DNA: TGCGCCAGCAGCTCTGGGACAGGCGCTAGCACAGATACGCAGTATTTT. Its protein is CASSSGTGASTDTQYF.

This clonotype was counted at least ten times. The rearrangement joins TRBV11-2 to TRBJ1-6; D uncertain. Germline V gene lookup returns CDR1 SGHAT and CDR2 FQNNGV. The length of the CDR3 is 13 residues. V lost 0 bases, J lost 12 bases, and 9 bases lay in between. CDR3 residues: CASSLDEGVPLHF. The DNA for the CDR3 is TGTGCCAGCAGCTTAGATGAGGGAGTACCCCTCCACTTT.

This clonotype was seen ten or more times. The V and J genes are TRBV29-1 and TRBJ2-7; D not certain. CDR1 and CDR2 (germline): SQVTM, ANQGSEA. The V gene lost 6 bases and the J gene lost 4 bases, with 10 bases spanning the gap. The CDR3 loop spans 11 amino acids. The CDR3 DNA is TGCAGCGTGTTTTTGGGGTACGAGCAGTACTTC. Its protein product is CSVFLGYEQYF.

In this sample, this clonotype turned up a few times. The chain is built from TRBV7-9 and TRBJ2-3; a weak D match, TRBD2 (6 bases). The length of the CDR3 is 16 residues. Trimming pared 0 bases from V and 0 bases from J, leaving 10 bases between. The germline gives CDR1 SEHNR, CDR2 FQNEAQ (reference sequence). The CDR3 protein is CASSLAPGLSTDTQYF. The CDR3 DNA sequence: TGTGCCAGCAGCTTAGCACCGGGACTTAGCACAGATACGCAGTATTTT.

This clonotype was detected a few times. The V and J genes are TRBV5-1 and TRBJ1-6, with D possibly matching TRBD1 (5 bases). The germline gives CDR1 SGHRS, CDR2 YFSETQ. The CDR3 has 14 amino acids. V gave up 2 bases and J gave up 6 bases, with 9 bases separating them. CDR3 sequence: CASSFDSLNSPLHF. CDR3 DNA sequence: TGCGCCAGCAGCTTTGACAGCCTTAATTCACCCCTCCACTTT.

This clonotype has a count of ten or more. The V gene is TRBV6-4, the J gene TRBJ2-3, with 13 bases identical to TRBD2. V shed 3 bases, J shed 4 bases, and the junction held 1 base outside the gene matches. Germline CDR1 is MRHNA and CDR2 is SNTAGT. This CDR3 comprises 15 residues. The CDR3 loop is CASSELAGGPDTQYF. The CDR3 nucleotides are TGTGCCAGCAGTGAACTAGCGGGGGGGCCAGATACGCAGTATTTT.

This clonotype was seen repeatedly, ten times or more. J is TRBJ2-1 and V is TRBV24-1; weak D call: TRBD1 (5 bases). Germline CDR1 KGHDR, CDR2 SFDVKD. V was pared by 6 bases and J by 3 bases, with 8 bases between. The CDR3 contains 13 residues. CDR3 sequence reads: CATSLQGYNEQFF. The CDR3 nucleotides are TGTGCCACCAGTCTCCAGGGCTACAATGAGCAGTTCTTC.